The entry that follows covers one TCR beta chain sequence. Its cognate antigen is unknown. One entry per CDR3 protein, called by TCRdb with MiXCR from the reads. The sample has some 700,000 distinct CDR3 sequences, around 35% seen once. This sample stems from a study of T cell repertoires in cytomegalovirus infection. Study as a whole: Recently identified HLA-C-restricted CMV epitopes and well-studied HLA-B-restricted CMV epitopes were used by the study.

This CDR3 region has 16 residues. V was pared by 0 bases and J by 7 bases, with 9 bases of the junction left unmatched. CDR1 and CDR2 from the germline V gene are LNHDA and SQIVND (reference sequence). Study results and caveats: Cumulative public TCR beta family frequency identified carriers of CMV plus the relevant HLA.

Sequenced here: cultured PBMCs, sampled from culture after CMV antigen stimulation. The J gene is TRBJ2-1, the V gene TRBV19; 7 nucleotides align to TRBD2. The TCR sequence derives from a human donor in good health (CMV status not recorded). Some clones in this sample may be carry-over from other donors' samples. CDR3 residues: CASSIDRGRAVNEQFF. The CDR3 DNA follows: TGTGCCAGTAGTATAGATAGAGGGAGGGCGGTAAATGAGCAGTTCTTC. Full variable domain (remainder filled in from reference TRBV19 and TRBJ2-1): DGGITQSPKYLFRKEGQNVTLSCEQNLNHDAMYWYRQDPGQGLRLIYYSQIVNDFQKGDIAEGYSVSREKKESFPLTVTSAQKNPTAFYLCASSIDRGRAVNEQFFGPGTRLTVL.